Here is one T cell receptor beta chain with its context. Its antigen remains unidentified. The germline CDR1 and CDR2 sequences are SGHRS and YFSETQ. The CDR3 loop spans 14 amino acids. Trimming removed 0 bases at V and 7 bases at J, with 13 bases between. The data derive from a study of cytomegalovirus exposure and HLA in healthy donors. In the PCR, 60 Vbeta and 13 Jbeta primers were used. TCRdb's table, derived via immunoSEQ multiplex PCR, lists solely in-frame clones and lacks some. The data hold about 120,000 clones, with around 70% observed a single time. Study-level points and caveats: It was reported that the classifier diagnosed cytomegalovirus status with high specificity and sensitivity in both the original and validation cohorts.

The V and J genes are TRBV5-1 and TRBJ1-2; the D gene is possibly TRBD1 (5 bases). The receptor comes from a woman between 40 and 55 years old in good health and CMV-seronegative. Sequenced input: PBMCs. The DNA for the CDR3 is TGCGCCAGCAGCTTGGGGACGGAGGGACTTGGCTACACCTTC. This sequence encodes CASSLGTEGLGYTF.